These T cell receptor beta chains were read from a single sample in a study of identical twins. Each CDR3 protein gets one entry after TCRdb re-called the 5' RACE reads with MiXCR. The sample has roughly 720,000 distinct CDR3 sequences; 15% to 20% are singletons. The same data also contributed to another study, on T cells expressing NK-cell markers.

Sequenced sample: PBMCs. The receptors were gathered from a woman younger than 35 in good health. The CDR3 runs from the conserved cysteine through the conserved F or W. A D gene is named only where the DNA matches it firmly. Some rows have no size entry. The others give once, few or many, or a class for an expanded clone.

CDR3 length	V gene	J gene	D gene	clone size	CDR3 protein	CDR3 DNA
13	TRBV10-3	TRBJ2-1	NA	many	CAISDLEGPSQFF	TGTGCCATCAGTGATCTGGAGGGCCCGTCCCAGTTCTTC
15	TRBV7-9	TRBJ1-1	TRBD1	NA	CASSSTTGMNTEAFF	TGTGCCAGCAGCTCTACGACAGGGATGAACACTGAAGCTTTCTTT
16	TRBV9	TRBJ2-1	TRBD2	few	CASSVLGGSSYNEQFF	TGTGCCAGCAGTGTCTTGGGCGGGAGCTCCTACAATGAGCAGTTCTTC
15	TRBV12-3/TRBV12-4	TRBJ2-3	TRBD2	many	CASSFGLGITDTQYF	TGTGCCAGCAGTTTCGGACTAGGGATCACAGATACGCAGTATTTT
17	TRBV29-1	TRBJ2-1	TRBD2	NA	CSVEDRASGSTYNEQFF	TGCAGCGTTGAAGATCGTGCTAGCGGGAGTACCTACAATGAGCAGTTCTTC
14	TRBV20-1	TRBJ1-5	NA	NA	CSARRLTGDQPQHF	TGCAGTGCTAGGAGGCTGACCGGGGATCAGCCCCAGCATTTT
13	TRBV20-1	TRBJ1-1	NA	NA	CSAPSRTRTEAFF	TGCAGTGCTCCATCCAGGACACGCACTGAAGCTTTCTTT
15	TRBV20-1	TRBJ2-3	TRBD2	few	CSARSPSGGTDTQYF	TGCAGTGCTAGATCTCCTAGCGGGGGTACAGATACGCAGTATTTT
16	TRBV5-5	TRBJ2-3	NA	few	CASSPAEGQRADTQYF	TGTGCCAGCAGCCCAGCTGAGGGGCAAAGGGCAGATACGCAGTATTTT
19	TRBV25-1	TRBJ2-3	NA	few	CASSEYNGRTARGADTQYF	TGTGCCAGCAGTGAATATAACGGCAGAACGGCTAGGGGAGCGGATACGCAGTATTTT
13	TRBV6-6	TRBJ2-7	TRBD1	NA	CASSKTGGIGQYF	TGTGCCAGCAGTAAAACAGGGGGCATAGGGCAGTACTTC
14	TRBV18	TRBJ2-7	NA	few	CASSGTLMAYEQYF	TGTGCCAGCTCAGGGACGTTGATGGCCTACGAGCAGTACTTC
15	TRBV6-2/TRBV6-3	TRBJ1-1	NA	few	CASSGDTAGPTEAFF	TGTGCCAGCAGTGGCGACACAGCGGGACCCACTGAAGCTTTCTTT
13	TRBV20-1	TRBJ1-5	NA	few	CSARGERFQPQHF	TGCAGTGCTAGAGGAGAGCGGTTTCAGCCCCAGCATTTT
16	TRBV10-3	TRBJ1-5	NA	NA	CAISGGQLYSNQPQHF	TGTGCCATCAGTGGAGGACAGTTATATAGCAATCAGCCCCAGCATTTT
13	TRBV15	TRBJ2-1	TRBD2	NA	CATSRGGPNEQFF	TGTGCCACGTCCCGGGGGGGCCCCAATGAGCAGTTCTTC
15	TRBV9	TRBJ1-2	NA	many	CASSVGAATTYGYTF	TGTGCCAGCAGCGTTGGGGCGGCTACGACGTATGGCTACACCTTC
12	TRBV20-1	TRBJ2-7	NA	NA	CSAPGTVYEQYF	TGCAGTGCTCCCGGGACCGTCTACGAGCAGTACTTC
17	TRBV14	TRBJ2-1	TRBD1	NA	CASSRMSAGQGWNEQFF	TGTGCCAGCAGCCGGATGTCTGCGGGACAGGGGTGGAATGAGCAGTTCTTC
15	TRBV20-1	TRBJ2-5	TRBD2	NA	CSVPIRTSGVETQYF	TGCAGTGTCCCGATTCGGACTAGCGGAGTAGAGACCCAGTACTTC
16	TRBV4-3	TRBJ2-7	NA	few	CASSQDYFSVSYEQYF	TGCGCCAGCAGCCAAGACTACTTTAGCGTCTCCTACGAGCAGTACTTC
15	TRBV20-1	TRBJ2-1	NA	few	CSARDRGLGGYEQFF	TGCAGTGCTAGAGATCGGGGGCTAGGGGGATATGAGCAGTTCTTC
14	TRBV5-1	TRBJ2-3	NA	many	CASSLQGSTDTQYF	TGTGCCAGCAGTCTACAAGGTAGCACAGATACGCAGTATTTT
15	TRBV20-1	TRBJ2-5	NA	NA	CSALGDKLYLETQYF	TGCAGTGCTTTGGGGGACAAGTTATATTTGGAGACCCAGTACTTC
13	TRBV12-3/TRBV12-4	TRBJ2-5	NA	few	CASSLTRGETQYF	TGTGCCAGCAGTTTAACTAGAGGGGAGACCCAGTACTTC
13	TRBV5-1	TRBJ2-5	NA	NA	CASSLATQETQYF	TGTGCCAGCAGCCTAGCTACCCAAGAGACCCAGTACTTC
14	TRBV7-8	TRBJ2-7	NA	NA	CASSLPGDKDEQYF	TGTGCCAGCAGCTTGCCGGGAGACAAGGACGAGCAGTACTTC
21	TRBV28	TRBJ2-4	NA	few	CASSPPRLTSRRLGAKNIQYF	TGTGCCAGCAGCCCTCCCCGGTTAACTAGCCGACGACTGGGAGCCAAAAACATTCAGTACTTC
18	TRBV4-3	TRBJ1-5	NA	NA	CASSQDFSPHRGNQPQHF	TGCGCCAGCAGCCAAGATTTTTCGCCACACCGGGGCAATCAGCCCCAGCATTTT
14	TRBV6-2/TRBV6-3	TRBJ2-7	TRBD2	few	CASSLIAGVVEQYF	TGTGCCAGCAGTTTGATAGCGGGAGTTGTCGAGCAGTACTTC
15	TRBV11-2	TRBJ2-5	TRBD1	NA	CASSLGTGHQETQYF	TGTGCCAGCAGCCTCGGGACAGGACATCAAGAGACCCAGTACTTC
14	TRBV10-1	TRBJ2-1	TRBD2	NA	CASSEGTSDNEQFF	TGCGCCAGCTCCGAGGGGACTAGCGACAATGAGCAGTTCTTC
13	TRBV20-1	TRBJ2-7	NA	few	CSARDLRGYEQYF	TGCAGTGCTAGAGATTTAAGGGGCTACGAGCAGTACTTC
13	TRBV6-4	TRBJ2-2	NA	many	CASSGANTGELFF	TGTGCCAGCAGTGGGGCGAACACCGGGGAGCTGTTTTTT
13	TRBV3-1	TRBJ1-2	NA	few	CASSGLANYGYTF	TGTGCCAGCAGCGGACTAGCTAACTATGGCTACACCTTC
20	TRBV12-3/TRBV12-4	TRBJ2-1	TRBD2	many	CASSFPGLATGASSYNEQFF	TGTGCCAGCAGTTTCCCGGGACTAGCAACGGGGGCGAGCTCCTACAATGAGCAGTTCTTC
14	TRBV29-1	TRBJ2-5	NA	NA	CSGRRVGSQETQYF	TGCAGCGGACGCAGGGTAGGGAGCCAAGAGACCCAGTACTTC
11	TRBV12-3/TRBV12-4	TRBJ2-7	NA	few	CASMASYEQYF	TGTGCCAGCATGGCGTCCTACGAGCAGTACTTC
17	TRBV5-5	TRBJ1-5	TRBD1	few	CASSRRGQGVDGQPQHF	TGTGCCAGCAGCCGCAGGGGACAGGGGGTTGACGGTCAGCCCCAGCATTTT
13	TRBV9	TRBJ2-5	NA	NA	CASSVVTGETQYF	TGTGCCAGCAGCGTAGTAACGGGAGAGACCCAGTACTTC
15	TRBV7-9	TRBJ2-3	NA	few	CASNLWGGRRGTQYF	TGTGCCAGCAATCTCTGGGGAGGCCGGAGAGGTACGCAGTATTTT
12	TRBV10-3	TRBJ2-1	TRBD2	NA	CAIKNSGGEQFF	TGTGCCATCAAGAATAGCGGGGGGGAGCAGTTCTTC
10	TRBV7-4	TRBJ2-1	TRBD2	NA	CASTGREMFF	TGTGCCAGCACCGGGCGGGAGATGTTCTTC
11	TRBV6-6	TRBJ1-2	TRBD1	few	CASRTGDGYTF	TGTGCCAGCAGAACAGGGGATGGCTACACCTTC
15	TRBV11-2	TRBJ2-3	NA	few	CASEWTAADTDTQYF	TGTGCCAGCGAATGGACAGCCGCCGACACAGATACGCAGTATTTT